This entry lists 32 T cell receptor beta chains sequenced from one sample in a study of T cell responses to AZD1222 COVID-19 vaccine. Sequencing was performed with immunoSEQ multiplex PCR; in TCRdb, only in-frame clones are kept and a portion is missing. Of over 100,000 clones detected, around nine tenths appear once; the ten largest clones hold approximately 1.8%. Sequencing was performed on peripheral blood, taken on day 0 of AZD1222 vaccination. Every receptor here comes from an adult in good health.

The rearrangement uses TRBV2 and TRBJ2-7; D is uncertain. The CDR3 covers 13 residues. Between the trimmed V and J ends, which lost 6 bases and 3 bases, there was a span of 12 bases. Germline-derived CDR1 and CDR2 are SNHLY and FYNNEI. CDR3 residues: CASRVGSSYEQYF. Here the CDR3 DNA reads TGTGCCAGCAGGGTTGGAAGTAGCTACGAGCAGTACTTC.

This clone was seen a few times. The gene calls are TRBV7-8 and TRBJ2-7; D gene ambiguous. The CDR3 is 11 amino acids. CDR1 is SGHVS, CDR2 FQNEAQ, per germline. Trimming stripped 5 bases from V and 3 bases from J, with 5 bases between. As DNA, the CDR3 is TGTGCCAGCAGCGCCCACTACGAGCAGTACTTC. Amino acid sequence: CASSAHYEQYF. The whole variable domain, remainder taken from reference TRBV7-8 and TRBJ2-7, is GAGVSQSPRYKVAKRGQDVALRCDPISGHVSLFWYQQALGQGPEFLTYFQNEAQLDKSGLPSDRFFAERPEGSVSTLKIQRTQQEDSAVYLCASSAHYEQYFGPGTRLTVT.

This clone was counted a few times. The sample holds other DNA sequences that translate to the same CDR3. The chain employs TRBV6-5 and TRBJ2-5, with 9 bases lining up with TRBD2. The junction had 4 bases not matched to a gene; V was cut back by 6 bases and J by 5 bases. Looked up from germline, CDR1 is MNHEY and CDR2 is SVGAGI. This CDR3 is 13 amino acids long. The CDR3 is CASRLAGVETQYF. Here the CDR3 DNA reads TGTGCCAGCAGGTTAGCGGGAGTGGAGACCCAGTACTTC.

The V and J genes are TRBV11-2 and TRBJ1-1; D unclear. V dropped 4 bases and J dropped 0 bases, with 12 bases sitting between them. The CDR3 consists of 15 residues. CDR1 and CDR2 (germline): SGHAT, FQNNGV. The CDR3 loop is CASSSLAEMNTEAFF. CDR3 DNA: TGTGCCAGCAGCTCATTGGCAGAGATGAACACTGAAGCTTTCTTT.

J is TRBJ1-5 and V is TRBV7-8, with TRBD1 identical over 7 bases. The CDR3 runs 14 residues. V lost 1 base, J lost 6 bases, and 3 bases stayed unmatched. CDR1 SGHVS and CDR2 FQNEAQ come from the germline V gene. CDR3 sequence reads: CASSLDRQGQPQHF. CDR3 bases: TGTGCCAGCAGCTTAGATCGACAGGGTCAGCCCCAGCATTTT.

This clone was detected once. V and J are TRBV20-1 and TRBJ1-1; D might be TRBD1 (6 bases). This CDR3 has 10 amino acids. The germline V and J ends were trimmed by 6 bases and 7 bases, with 9 bases remaining between them. Germline loops: CDR1 DFQATT, CDR2 SNEGSKA (reference sequence). The CDR3 sequence: CSALQGEAFF. The CDR3 DNA reads TGCAGTGCCCTACAGGGTGAAGCTTTCTTT.

The rearrangement uses TRBV28 and TRBJ1-3, with D unclear. The V end lost 3 bases, the J end lost 4 bases, and 7 bases lay between the germline ends. This CDR3 is built from 13 residues. The germline gives CDR1 MDHEN, CDR2 SYDVKM. The DNA for the CDR3 is TGTGCCAGCAGTTTGTTGTTAGGAAACACCATATATTTT. It specifies CASSLLLGNTIYF.

The sample holds one count of this clone. The chain recombines TRBV5-4 with TRBJ1-6, with 8 bases aligning to TRBD1. Trimming cost V 2 bases and J 3 bases; bases outside gene matches: 13. The CDR3 is made up of 19 amino acids. The germline gives CDR1 SGHNT, CDR2 YYREEE (reference sequence). CDR3 region: CASSLRSGGRLGYNSPLHF. The CDR3, as DNA: TGTGCCAGCAGCTTAAGGTCAGGGGGCCGCCTGGGCTATAATTCACCCCTCCACTTT.

The V call is TRBV7-3, the J call TRBJ2-7; 7 bases are shared with TRBD2. Germline V CDR1 and CDR2: SGHTA, FQGTGA. The V segment lost 5 bases and the J segment 0 bases; nucleotides outside the gene matches: 22. The CDR3 has 20 amino acids. DNA for the CDR3: TGTGCCAGCAGCCTCTTGCCTACTAGCGCGGGAGCGGTTAGCTCCTACGAGCAGTACTTC. Translated: CASSLLPTSAGAVSSYEQYF.

J is TRBJ1-1 and V is TRBV25-1; TRBD1 agrees at 7 bases. The CDR3 totals 14 residues. The junction had 5 bases not matched to a gene; V was cut back by 5 bases and J by 2 bases. Germline CDR1 is MGHDK and CDR2 is SYGVNS. The CDR3 sequence: CASSRDSYNTEAFF. The CDR3 region has the DNA TGTGCCAGCAGTAGGGACAGCTACAACACTGAAGCTTTCTTT.

The chain combines TRBV7-9 with TRBJ2-5, with 7 bases aligning to TRBD1. CDR3 length: 14 residues. Trimming removed 5 bases from V and 4 bases from J; junction bases left unmatched: 7. CDR1 and CDR2 (germline): SEHNR, FQNEAQ (reference sequence). The CDR3 spells CASSRATGSETQYF. CDR3 nucleotide sequence: TGTGCCAGCAGCCGCGCGACAGGGTCAGAGACCCAGTACTTC.

The gene calls are TRBV6-2 or TRBV6-3 and TRBJ2-7; maybe TRBD2 (5 bases). This CDR3 is 13 amino acids long. Trimming pared 7 bases from V and 6 bases from J, leaving 16 bases between. Looked up from germline, CDR1 is MNHEY and CDR2 is SVGEGT. The DNA of the CDR3 is TGTGCCAGCACCCCCGGAGGAAGTCCCGAGCAGTACTTC. It translates to CASTPGGSPEQYF.

This chain uses TRBV19 with TRBJ2-7; 10 positions agree with TRBD2. The CDR3 has 13 amino acids. Trimming at V came to 8 bases and at J to 3 bases, leaving 4 bases not matched to a gene. The germline gives CDR1 LNHDA, CDR2 SQIVND (reference sequence). The CDR3 loop is CASGLAGVYEQYF. CDR3 in DNA: TGTGCCAGTGGGCTAGCGGGAGTCTACGAGCAGTACTTC.

In its sample, this clone was seen once. The gene calls are TRBV7-3 and TRBJ1-1; possible D gene TRBD1, 5 bases. The CDR3 consists of 13 residues. V was shortened by 5 bases and J by 1 base, with 8 bases between the two germline ends. CDR1 is SGHTA and CDR2 is FQGTGA in the germline V gene. The CDR3 spells CASSNTGNTEAFF. The CDR3 bases are TGTGCCAGCAGCAATACAGGGAACACTGAAGCTTTCTTT.

This clone was seen a handful of times. This sequence joins TRBV28 and TRBJ1-5, with D tentatively TRBD1 (5 bases). CDR1 is MDHEN and CDR2 is SYDVKM in the germline V gene. CDR3 length: 15 amino acids. V lost 6 bases and J 3 bases, leaving 15 bases between the germline ends. The CDR3 region is CASSSLGGINQPQHF. DNA of the CDR3: TGTGCCAGCAGCTCCCTTGGGGGTATCAATCAGCCCCAGCATTTT.

V gene TRBV5-8 combines with J gene TRBJ2-5, with D possibly matching TRBD1 (6 bases). Looked up from germline, CDR1 is SGHTS and CDR2 is YDEGEE. Trimming removed 2 bases at V and 3 bases at J, with 8 bases between. CDR3 size: 13 residues. The CDR3 coding sequence is TGTGCCAGCAGCTTTAAGGGGGAAGAGACCCAGTACTTC. Translating gives CASSFKGEETQYF.

The genes are TRBV6-5 and TRBJ2-7, with D perhaps assigned TRBD1 or TRBD2 (5 bases each). Trimming removed 0 bases from V and 3 bases from J, with 12 bases in between. The CDR3 loop spans 15 amino acids. Per the germline V gene, CDR1 is MNHEY and CDR2 is SVGAGI. CDR3 region: CASSYSGPTHYEQYF. The CDR3, as DNA: TGTGCCAGCAGTTACTCGGGACCCACTCACTACGAGCAGTACTTC.

The chain couples TRBV7-2 to TRBJ1-2, with D possibly TRBD1 on 5 matching bases. The length of the CDR3 is 14 residues. Germline V CDR1 and CDR2: SGHTA, FQGNSA. V was clipped by 1 base and J by 8 bases, with 14 bases between them. The DNA of the CDR3 is TGTGCCAGCAGCTTAGAACAGGCCTTCCGGGGCTACACCTTC. It translates to CASSLEQAFRGYTF.

The chain carries TRBV9 and TRBJ1-1; tentatively, D is TRBD1 (5 bases). The CDR3 extends over 14 amino acids. Trimming shortened V by 6 bases and J by 1 base, and 13 bases separated the two germline ends. Germline-derived CDR1 and CDR2 are SGDLS and YYNGEE. The CDR3 DNA is TGTGCCAGCACCCCCGGCGGGGCGAACACTGAAGCTTTCTTT. It specifies CASTPGGANTEAFF.

The rearrangement joins TRBV4-2 to TRBJ2-4; 10 bases match TRBD2. Germline V gene sequence: CDR1 LGHNA, CDR2 YNFKEQ. Unmatched junction bases numbered 11, after V lost 6 bases and J lost 0 bases. The CDR3 is 18 amino acids. The CDR3 nucleotides read TGTGCCAGCAGGCCCGCTAGCGGGAGCGAACTAGCCAAAAACATTCAGTACTTC. It is translated as CASRPASGSELAKNIQYF.

The gene calls are TRBV6-2 or TRBV6-3 and TRBJ1-1, with TRBD1 identical over 11 bases. The CDR3 runs 15 residues. CDR1 and CDR2 (germline): MNHEY, SVGEGT. V gave up 0 bases and J gave up 5 bases; unmatched junction bases: 2. The CDR3 protein is CASSYSDRGPTEAFF. In DNA, the CDR3 is TGTGCCAGCAGTTACTCGGACAGGGGGCCGACTGAAGCTTTCTTT.

This chain joins TRBV30 and TRBJ1-2; 10 nucleotides match TRBD1. V shed 4 bases, J shed 13 bases, and the junction held 12 bases outside the gene matches. The CDR3 has 13 residues. The germline V gene encodes CDR1 GTSNPN and CDR2 SVGIG (reference sequence). The CDR3 nucleotides are TGTGCCTGGAATCACGGGACAGGGGCCTCGGCCACCTTC. Translated: CAWNHGTGASATF.

The chain couples TRBV19 to TRBJ1-6, with TRBD1 as a possible D gene (6 bases). The CDR3 is 19 residues long. The V gene lost 2 bases and the J gene lost 7 bases, with 24 bases spanning the gap. In germline, CDR1 is LNHDA, CDR2 SQIVND (reference sequence). CDR3 coding DNA: TGTGCCAGTAGTATAACTCGCCAGGGGCCGCAAGGACGCAATTCACCCCTCCACTTT. It specifies CASSITRQGPQGRNSPLHF.

The chain has TRBV5-5 and TRBJ2-7; perhaps TRBD1 as D (5 bases). CDR3 size: 14 residues. V dropped 6 bases and J dropped 4 bases, with 17 bases sitting between them. CDR1 SGHKS and CDR2 YYEKEE come from the germline V gene (reference sequence). The CDR3 protein is CASTTFQGGYEQYF. DNA for the CDR3: TGTGCCAGCACCACCTTCCAGGGTGGATACGAGCAGTACTTC. The variable domain in full, completed from reference TRBV5-5 and TRBJ2-7, reads DAGVTQSPTHLIKTRGQQVTLRCSPISGHKSVSWYQQVLGQGPQFIFQYYEKEERGRGNFPDRFSARQFPNYSSELNVNALLLGDSALYLCASTTFQGGYEQYFGPGTRLTVT.

The chain combines TRBV6-2 or TRBV6-3 with TRBJ1-2; TRBD1 might be the D (5 bases). The CDR3 loop spans 13 amino acids. Trimming removed 2 bases from V and 2 bases from J, with 6 bases in between. The germline V gene has CDR1 MNHEY and CDR2 SVGEGT. CDR3 DNA sequence: TGTGCCAGCAGTTACGGACAAAACTATGGCTACACCTTC. Translation: CASSYGQNYGYTF.

The CDR3 sequence: CAWWNTEAFF. CDR3 bases: TGTGCCTGGTGGAACACTGAAGCTTTCTTT. This rearrangement joins TRBV30 to TRBJ1-1; D remains unclear. Deletions cut 5 bases from V and 1 base from J, with 2 bases between. This CDR3 is 10 amino acids long. CDR1 GTSNPN and CDR2 SVGIG come from the germline V gene (reference sequence).

The rearrangement joins TRBV25-1 to TRBJ1-1, with D perhaps matching TRBD1 (5 bases). V dropped 3 bases and J dropped 6 bases, with 14 bases sitting between them. CDR3 length: 14 amino acids. CDR1 and CDR2 (germline): MGHDK, SYGVNS. The CDR3 DNA reads TGTGCCAGCAGTGATGCCGGGACGAGCGCTGAAGCTTTCTTT. Translated: CASSDAGTSAEAFF. Based on the CDR3 plus reference TRBV25-1 and TRBJ1-1, the full variable domain is EADIYQTPRYLVIGTGKKITLECSQTMGHDKMYWYQQDPGMELHLIHYSYGVNSTEKGDLSSESTVSRIRTEHFPLTLESARPSHTSQYLCASSDAGTSAEAFFGQGTRLTVV.

The CDR3 region is CASSLTGLAGVSSTDTQYF. The CDR3 nucleotides are TGTGCCAGCAGCTTAACAGGACTAGCGGGGGTCTCTAGCACAGATACGCAGTATTTT. The rearrangement joins TRBV7-3 to TRBJ2-3; 13 bases agree with TRBD2. The CDR3 has 19 amino acids. The V gene end was trimmed by 0 bases and the J gene end by 0 bases; junction bases not matched to a gene: 6. The germline V gene has CDR1 SGHTA and CDR2 FQGTGA.

The V gene is TRBV18, the J gene TRBJ2-7, with 9 nucleotides matching TRBD1. Looked up from germline, CDR1 is KGHSH and CDR2 is LQKENI. CDR3 length equals 17 residues. Trimming took 3 bases from V and 4 from J; bases not matched to a gene: 13. The DNA for the CDR3 is TGTGCCAGCTCACCCATAAGAACAGGGGGCTTGGTGTACGAGCAGTACTTC. It yields the protein CASSPIRTGGLVYEQYF.

The rearrangement joins TRBV9 to TRBJ1-6; D call uncertain. Germline V CDR1 and CDR2: SGDLS, YYNGEE. V lost 1 base and J lost 8, with 13 bases in between. This CDR3 is 15 amino acids long. The CDR3: CASSVSALRDSPLHF. CDR3 DNA sequence: TGTGCCAGCAGCGTATCGGCGCTGAGGGATTCACCCCTCCACTTT.

The gene calls are TRBV7-2 and TRBJ1-1; D remains ambiguous. Trimming removed 6 bases from V and 5 bases from J, with 19 bases in between. Germline-derived CDR1 and CDR2 are SGHTA and FQGNSA. The CDR3 is 15 amino acids. DNA of the CDR3: TGTGCCAGCAGTCTTACCGCCGGGGTTTCTACTGAAGCTTTCTTT. This gives the protein CASSLTAGVSTEAFF.

V is TRBV28 and J is TRBJ1-5, with D possibly being TRBD1 (6 bases). Trimming took 6 bases from V and 6 from J, leaving 27 bases between them. The V gene's germline CDR1 is MDHEN and CDR2 SYDVKM. CDR3 length: 18 amino acids. CDR3 nucleotide sequence: TGTGCCAGCAGATCCCAAGCGGGGCTCACAGGGTTTGGTCAGCCCCAGCATTTT. This gives the protein CASRSQAGLTGFGQPQHF.